This passage covers 28 T cell receptor beta chains from one sample sequenced in a study of blood T cell repertoires in COVID-19. Generated by immunoSEQ multiplex PCR, the TCRdb table keeps only in-frame clones and is missing some. The data contain about 170,000 clones, about 87% of them seen just once; the ten biggest clones take up about 26%. The specimen sequenced was peripheral blood. The receptor set was obtained from a man between 60 and 75 years old with acute or convalescent COVID-19.

The chain employs TRBV3-1 (or the pseudogene TRBV3-2) and TRBJ2-3; D perhaps matches TRBD1 (6 bases). Germline CDR1 reads LGHDT; CDR2 reads YNNKEL (reference sequence). The CDR3 has 16 residues. V was cut by 1 base and J by 3 bases, with 14 bases left in between. CDR3 sequence: CASSQGEAGVTDTQYF. DNA of the CDR3: TGTGCCAGCAGCCAAGGCGAGGCAGGGGTTACAGATACGCAGTATTTT.

This clone has only a few counts. The chain carries TRBV27 and TRBJ1-2; no definite D call. This CDR3 has 16 amino acids. Trimming pared 5 bases from V and 5 bases from J, leaving 21 bases between. Germline V lookup: CDR1 MNHEY, CDR2 SMNVEV (reference sequence). The CDR3 bases are TGTGCCAGCAGTCTAAAACGTGGGAGCACCACGTATGGCTACACCTTC. It translates to CASSLKRGSTTYGYTF.

This chain connects TRBV29-1 to TRBJ1-6; no clear D. Germline V lookup: CDR1 SQVTM, CDR2 ANQGSEA. This CDR3 has 17 amino acids. V lost 3 bases and J 0 bases, leaving 15 bases between the germline ends. CDR3 protein: CSVDPSGGSSYNSPLHF. The CDR3 coding sequence is TGCAGCGTTGATCCCTCGGGAGGAAGCTCCTATAATTCACCCCTCCACTTT.

The chain links TRBV6-6 to TRBJ1-5; 8 bases are shared with TRBD1. V was clipped by 2 bases and J by 7 bases; unmatched bases: 10. CDR3 size: 16 residues. Germline V gene sequence: CDR1 MNHNY, CDR2 SVGAGI (reference sequence). The CDR3 loop reads CASSYGSAGGDQPQHF. CDR3 sequence (DNA): TGTGCCAGCAGTTACGGGTCGGCAGGGGGCGACCAGCCCCAGCATTTT.

This clone was picked up a small number of times. At the DNA level, this CDR3 is encoded by other sequences in the same sample as well. The DNA for the CDR3 is TGTGCCAGCAGCTTGGGGGGGGGAGAGACCCAGTACTTC. Amino acids: CASSLGGGETQYF. The J gene is TRBJ2-5, the V gene TRBV5-4, with 7 positions matching TRBD2. CDR1 SGHNT and CDR2 YYREEE come from the germline V gene (reference sequence). The ends lost 0 bases at V and 4 bases at J; junction bases unmatched: 0. The CDR3 spans 13 residues. The whole variable domain, remainder taken from reference TRBV5-4 and TRBJ2-5, is ETGVTQSPTHLIKTRGQQVTLRCSSQSGHNTVSWYQQALGQGPQFIFQYYREEENGRGNFPPRFSGLQFPNYSSELNVNALELDDSALYLCASSLGGGETQYFGPGTRLLVL.

The gene calls are TRBV6-5 and TRBJ2-7; TRBD1 matches at 8 bases. Germline CDR1 MNHEY, CDR2 SVGAGI. The CDR3 totals 15 residues. V was clipped by 5 bases and J by 2 bases; unmatched bases: 8. The CDR3 reads CASSKTGGPTYEQYV. The CDR3 nucleotides read TGTGCCAGCAGTAAAACAGGGGGGCCGACCTACGAGCAGTACGTC.

The chain combines TRBV11-2 with TRBJ1-2; 8 bases agree with TRBD1. The trim removed 5 bases at V and 3 bases at J, leaving 8 bases unmatched. The CDR3 runs to 15 residues. The germline V gene encodes CDR1 SGHAT and CDR2 FQNNGV. DNA for the CDR3: TGTGCCAGCAGCCCGAGCCAGGGGGCTCACTATGGCTACACCTTC. As protein: CASSPSQGAHYGYTF.

The V and J genes are TRBV19 and TRBJ1-1; possible D gene TRBD1, 5 bases. CDR1 is LNHDA, CDR2 SQIVND, per germline (reference sequence). The V gene lost 6 bases and the J gene lost 6 bases, with 11 bases spanning the gap. This CDR3 region has 12 residues. Here the CDR3 DNA reads TGTGCCAGTAGAGGAGGGGCATCTGAAGCTTTCTTT. It specifies CASRGGASEAFF. The full variable domain, with the rest looked up from reference TRBV19 and TRBJ1-1, is DGGITQSPKYLFRKEGQNVTLSCEQNLNHDAMYWYRQDPGQGLRLIYYSQIVNDFQKGDIAEGYSVSREKKESFPLTVTSAQKNPTAFYLCASRGGASEAFFGQGTRLTVV.

V and J are TRBV4-1 and TRBJ2-7; possibly TRBD1 for D (5 bases). The ends were cut back, 4 bases at V and 6 bases at J, with 16 bases in the middle. CDR3 length: 14 residues. The germline CDR1 and CDR2 sequences are MGHRA and YSYEKL. CDR3 in amino acids: CASSLTPGLGEQYV. The DNA for the CDR3 is TGCGCCAGCAGCCTAACGCCAGGGTTGGGCGAGCAGTACGTC.

The chain recombines TRBV19 with TRBJ1-6; weak D call: TRBD1 (6 bases). Per the germline V gene, CDR1 is LNHDA and CDR2 is SQIVND (reference sequence). The V and J ends lost 1 base and 14 bases respectively, with 12 bases between them. CDR3 length: 13 residues. CDR3 sequence: CASSIAHRDTLHF. CDR3 in DNA: TGTGCCAGTAGTATAGCCCACAGGGACACCCTCCACTTT.

The genes are TRBV5-1 and TRBJ1-1; 8 bases align to TRBD1. The length of the CDR3 is 15 residues. The V and J ends lost 5 bases and 1 base, in that order; junction bases with no gene match: 7. The germline V gene has CDR1 SGHRS and CDR2 YFSETQ. As DNA, the CDR3 is TGCGCCAGCAGGACAGGGGATCGGAGGAACACTGAAGCTTTCTTT. This codes for CASRTGDRRNTEAFF.

The chain employs TRBV6-5 and TRBJ1-6; 7 nucleotides agree with TRBD1. Germline CDR1 reads MNHEY; CDR2 reads SVGAGI. The trim removed 6 bases at V and 4 bases at J, leaving 3 bases unmatched. The CDR3 contains 14 residues. CDR3 nucleotides: TGTGCCAGCAGGGGGACAGATTATAATTCACCCCTCCACTTT. Its translation: CASRGTDYNSPLHF.

The chain recombines TRBV5-6 with TRBJ2-3; 13 bases map to TRBD2. This CDR3 contains 16 residues. The germline gives CDR1 SGHDT, CDR2 YYEEEE. The V gene end was trimmed by 4 bases and the J gene end by 11 bases; junction bases not matched to a gene: 13. The CDR3 sequence: CASSTGLAGSGFGQYF. The CDR3 bases are TGTGCCAGCAGCACGGGACTAGCGGGGTCTGGTTTTGGGCAGTATTTT. Looking up the rest from reference TRBV5-6 and TRBJ2-3 gives the full variable domain: DAGVTQSPTHLIKTRGQQVTLRCSPKSGHDTVSWYQQALGQGPQFIFQYYEEEERQRGNFPDRFSGHQFPNYSSELNVNALLLGDSALYLCASSTGLAGSGFGQYFGPGTRLTVL.

This clone occurred once. The genes are TRBV5-8 and TRBJ2-1; D is possibly TRBD2 (5 bases). The V end was cut by 0 bases, the J end by 2 bases, with 9 bases between. CDR3 length: 15 residues. CDR1 and CDR2 (germline): SGHTS, YDEGEE. CDR3 DNA sequence: TGTGCCAGCAGCTTGGGGGCGGGCCCCTACAATGAGCAGTTCTTC. It is translated as CASSLGAGPYNEQFF.

The rearrangement joins TRBV11-3 to TRBJ1-1, with D maybe TRBD1 (5 bases). Germline V CDR1 and CDR2: SGHNT, YENEEA. This CDR3 is built from 14 residues. V gave up 0 bases and J gave up 1 base, with 6 bases separating them. The chain's CDR3 is CASSLEGPNTEAFF. The CDR3 DNA follows: TGTGCCAGCAGCTTAGAGGGGCCGAACACTGAAGCTTTCTTT.

Only one count was recorded for this clone. The V and J genes are TRBV19 and TRBJ1-1; TRBD1 matches at 7 bases. Germline values: CDR1 LNHDA, CDR2 SQIVND (reference sequence). Germline trimming cut 6 bases from V and 2 bases from J; bases unmatched to any gene: 9. The CDR3 covers 15 residues. The CDR3: CASRPRGTANTEAFF. DNA for the CDR3: TGTGCCAGTAGGCCCAGGGGGACCGCCAACACTGAAGCTTTCTTT. Full variable domain (remainder filled in from reference TRBV19 and TRBJ1-1): DGGITQSPKYLFRKEGQNVTLSCEQNLNHDAMYWYRQDPGQGLRLIYYSQIVNDFQKGDIAEGYSVSREKKESFPLTVTSAQKNPTAFYLCASRPRGTANTEAFFGQGTRLTVV.

The V gene is TRBV4-3, the J gene TRBJ2-2; TRBD2 is a possible D gene (5 bases). V was pared by 6 bases and J by 2 bases, with 10 bases between. This CDR3 has 14 amino acids. Germline lookup yields CDR1 LGHNA and CDR2 YSLEER. In DNA, the CDR3 is TGCGCCAGCAGGCGGGCTTTCAACACCGGGGAGCTGTTTTTT. It yields the protein CASRRAFNTGELFF.

The CDR3 DNA sequence: TGCGCCAGCAGCCAAGCACCACAGGGGTCTGGCACAGATACGCAGTATTTT. It yields the protein CASSQAPQGSGTDTQYF. V gene TRBV4-3 combines with J gene TRBJ2-3, with TRBD1 matching 7 bases. Germline CDR1 LGHNA, CDR2 YSLEER. Trimming at V came to 1 base and at J to 1 base, leaving 8 bases not matched to a gene. This CDR3 is 17 amino acids long.

This clone was detected once. The chain is built from TRBV3-1 (or the pseudogene TRBV3-2) and TRBJ2-2; 7 nucleotides align to TRBD2. This CDR3 has 17 amino acids. Germline V gives CDR1 LGHDT, CDR2 YNNKEL (reference sequence). J was trimmed by 1 base and V by 4 bases; bases with no gene match: 9. The CDR3 DNA sequence: TGTGCCAGCAGCCCGGGGTCGCGGGAGCGGAACACCGGGGAGCTGTTTTTT. Translating it yields CASSPGSRERNTGELFF.

The chain links TRBV19 to TRBJ2-7; TRBD2 agrees at 7 bases. V shed 5 bases and J 2 bases; nucleotides not matched to a gene: 6. The CDR3 is made up of 14 amino acids. Germline lookup yields CDR1 LNHDA and CDR2 SQIVND (reference sequence). The DNA for the CDR3 is TGTGCCAGTAGTTCTCAGCGGGGTGCCTACGAGCAGTACTTC. This sequence encodes CASSSQRGAYEQYF.

The rearrangement links TRBV10-3 to TRBJ2-3, with 11 bases fitting TRBD1. With V trimmed by 6 bases and J by 5 bases, 16 bases remained unmatched. CDR1 is ENHRY and CDR2 is SYGVKD in the germline V gene. This CDR3 spans 18 amino acids. The CDR3 reads CAIRDRGPFGGSQDTQYF. In nucleotides, the CDR3 is TGTGCCATCAGGGACAGGGGGCCTTTCGGGGGATCGCAAGATACGCAGTATTTT.

The CDR3 DNA sequence: TGTGCCAGCATCCTTTTAGGACAGGGGGTAGATACGCAGTATTTT. It specifies CASILLGQGVDTQYF. The chain uses TRBV5-6 and TRBJ2-3; TRBD1 matches 10 bases. The CDR3 consists of 15 residues. Germline loops: CDR1 SGHDT, CDR2 YYEEEE. Trimming removed 6 bases from V and 5 bases from J; junction bases left unmatched: 9.

This chain uses TRBV4-2 with TRBJ2-3; D might be TRBD2 (5 bases). The CDR3 length is 14 residues. The germline gives CDR1 LGHNA, CDR2 YNFKEQ. V shed 5 bases and J shed 4 bases, with 13 bases lying between them. In DNA form, the CDR3 reads TGTGCCAGCAGCTCACGGGGTAGCCCAGATACGCAGTATTTT. This sequence encodes CASSSRGSPDTQYF.

The chain joins TRBV7-2 to TRBJ1-1; D remains ambiguous. The V end lost 4 bases, the J end lost 2 bases, and 11 bases lay between the germline ends. Germline-derived CDR1 and CDR2 are SGHTA and FQGNSA. This CDR3 is 14 amino acids long. CDR3 in amino acids: CASSSSGTNTEAFF. The CDR3 coding sequence is TGTGCCAGCAGCTCGAGCGGTACAAACACTGAAGCTTTCTTT. The complete variable domain, with remaining parts taken from reference TRBV7-2 and TRBJ1-1, reads GAGVSQSPSNKVTEKGKDVELRCDPISGHTALYWYRQSLGQGLEFLIYFQGNSAPDKSGLPSDRFSAERTGGSVSTLTIQRTQQEDSAVYLCASSSSGTNTEAFFGQGTRLTVV.

The chain links TRBV5-1 to TRBJ2-2, with D perhaps TRBD1 (6 bases). Germline values: CDR1 SGHRS, CDR2 YFSETQ. The CDR3 has 13 residues. The V gene lost 3 bases and the J gene lost 7 bases, with 10 bases spanning the gap. The CDR3 DNA sequence: TGCGCCAGCAGCTCTCAGGGGTACGGGGAGCTGTTTTTT. This codes for CASSSQGYGELFF. The full variable domain, in which reference TRBV5-1 and TRBJ2-2 provide the parts outside the CDR3, is KAGVTQTPRYLIKTRGQQVTLSCSPISGHRSVSWYQQTPGQGLQFLFEYFSETQRNKGNFPGRFSGRQFSNSRSEMNVSTLELGDSALYLCASSSQGYGELFFGEGSRLTVL.

This rearrangement joins TRBV29-1 to TRBJ1-1; D is possibly TRBD1 (6 bases). V lost 7 bases to trimming and J lost 7 bases, with 10 bases between them. Germline V lookup: CDR1 SQVTM, CDR2 ANQGSEA. The CDR3 spans 10 residues. The CDR3, as DNA: TGCAGCGCCCAGACAGGTGAAGCTTTCTTT. It is translated as CSAQTGEAFF.

This clone has a single count. The chain links TRBV19 to TRBJ1-1; D not resolved. This CDR3 is built from 13 residues. Deletions cut 3 bases from V and 3 bases from J, with 8 bases between. The germline CDR1 and CDR2 sequences are LNHDA and SQIVND (reference sequence). The CDR3 reads CASSISQDTEAFF. CDR3 DNA sequence: TGTGCCAGTAGTATTAGCCAAGACACTGAAGCTTTCTTT.

The chain is built from TRBV9 and TRBJ2-3; the D is unclear. The V gene's germline CDR1 is SGDLS and CDR2 YYNGEE. V shed 1 base and J shed 2 bases, with 8 bases lying between them. The CDR3 is 14 residues long. The CDR3 DNA reads as TGTGCCAGCAGCGTATCAGGTAACACAGATACGCAGTATTTT. This encodes CASSVSGNTDTQYF. Supplemented by reference TRBV9 and TRBJ2-3, the full variable domain reads DSGVTQTPKHLITATGQRVTLRCSPRSGDLSVYWYQQSLDQGLQFLIQYYNGEERAKGNILERFSAQQFPDLHSELNLSSLELGDSALYFCASSVSGNTDTQYFGPGTRLTVL.